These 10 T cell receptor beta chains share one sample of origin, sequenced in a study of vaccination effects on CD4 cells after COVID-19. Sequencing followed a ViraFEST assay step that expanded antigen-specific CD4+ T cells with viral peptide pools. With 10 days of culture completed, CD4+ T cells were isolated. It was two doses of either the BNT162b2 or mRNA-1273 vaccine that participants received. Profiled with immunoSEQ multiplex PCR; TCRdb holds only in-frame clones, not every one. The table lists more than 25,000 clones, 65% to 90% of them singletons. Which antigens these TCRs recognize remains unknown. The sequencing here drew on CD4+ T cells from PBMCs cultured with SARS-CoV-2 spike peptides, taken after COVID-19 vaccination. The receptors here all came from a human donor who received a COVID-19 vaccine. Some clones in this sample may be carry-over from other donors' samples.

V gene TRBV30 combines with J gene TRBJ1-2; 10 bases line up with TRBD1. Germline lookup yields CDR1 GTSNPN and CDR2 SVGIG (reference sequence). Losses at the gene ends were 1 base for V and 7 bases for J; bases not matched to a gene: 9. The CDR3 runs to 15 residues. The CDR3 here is CAWSGLGQGMGGYTF. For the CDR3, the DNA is TGTGCCTGGAGTGGACTGGGACAGGGGATGGGTGGCTACACCTTC.

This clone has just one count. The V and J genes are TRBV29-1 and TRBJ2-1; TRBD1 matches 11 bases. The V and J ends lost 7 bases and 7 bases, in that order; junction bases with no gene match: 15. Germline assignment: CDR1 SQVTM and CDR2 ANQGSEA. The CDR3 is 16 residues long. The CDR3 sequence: CSAGGKGQGGTNEQFF. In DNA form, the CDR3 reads TGCAGCGCCGGCGGAAAGGGACAGGGGGGGACAAATGAGCAGTTCTTC.

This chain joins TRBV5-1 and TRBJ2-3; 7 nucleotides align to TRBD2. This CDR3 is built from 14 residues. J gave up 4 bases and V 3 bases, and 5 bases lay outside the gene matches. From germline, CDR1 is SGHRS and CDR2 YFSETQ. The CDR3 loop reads CASSYSGVADTQYF. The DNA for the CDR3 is TGCGCCAGCAGCTACAGCGGGGTCGCAGATACGCAGTATTTT.

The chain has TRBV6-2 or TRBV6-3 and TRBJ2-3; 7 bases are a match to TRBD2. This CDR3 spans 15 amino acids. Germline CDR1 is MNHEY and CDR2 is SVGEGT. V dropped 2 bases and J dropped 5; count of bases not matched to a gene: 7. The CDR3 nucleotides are TGTGCCAGCAGTTACGGGGGGGATCGTCAAGATACGCAGTATTTT. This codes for CASSYGGDRQDTQYF.

Written as DNA, the CDR3 is TGTGCCAGCAGCTTCGGGGCCCGAACGTACCAAGAGACCCAGTACTTC. It codes for CASSFGARTYQETQYF. The chain combines TRBV5-6 with TRBJ2-5; D may be TRBD1 or TRBD2 (5 bases each). The CDR3 loop spans 16 amino acids. V lost 2 bases and J 0 bases, leaving 14 bases between the germline ends. Germline V CDR1 and CDR2: SGHDT, YYEEEE.

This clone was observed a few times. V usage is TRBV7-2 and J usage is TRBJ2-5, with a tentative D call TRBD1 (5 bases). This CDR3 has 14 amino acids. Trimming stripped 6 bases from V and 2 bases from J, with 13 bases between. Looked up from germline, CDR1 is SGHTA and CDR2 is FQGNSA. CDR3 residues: CASSTTQGQETQYF. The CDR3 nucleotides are TGTGCCAGCAGTACCACCCAGGGACAAGAGACCCAGTACTTC.

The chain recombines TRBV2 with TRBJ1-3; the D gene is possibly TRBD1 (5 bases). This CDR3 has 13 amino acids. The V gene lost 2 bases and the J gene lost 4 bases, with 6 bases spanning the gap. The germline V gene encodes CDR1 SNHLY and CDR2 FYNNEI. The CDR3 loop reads CASSEQGGNTIYF. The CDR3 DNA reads TGTGCCAGCAGTGAACAGGGAGGAAACACCATATATTTT.

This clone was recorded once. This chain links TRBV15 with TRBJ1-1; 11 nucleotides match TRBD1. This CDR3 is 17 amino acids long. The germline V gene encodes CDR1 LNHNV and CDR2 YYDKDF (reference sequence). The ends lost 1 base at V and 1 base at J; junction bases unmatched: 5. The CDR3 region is CATSRAGTGGGNTEAFF. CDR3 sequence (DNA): TGTGCCACCAGCAGAGCCGGGACAGGGGGTGGGAACACTGAAGCTTTCTTT.

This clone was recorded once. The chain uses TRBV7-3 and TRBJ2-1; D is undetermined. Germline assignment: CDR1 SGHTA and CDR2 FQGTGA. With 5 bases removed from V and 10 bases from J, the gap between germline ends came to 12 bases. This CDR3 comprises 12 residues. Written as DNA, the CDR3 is TGTGCCAGCAGCAACGGTCCCACCGAGCAGTTCTTC. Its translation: CASSNGPTEQFF.

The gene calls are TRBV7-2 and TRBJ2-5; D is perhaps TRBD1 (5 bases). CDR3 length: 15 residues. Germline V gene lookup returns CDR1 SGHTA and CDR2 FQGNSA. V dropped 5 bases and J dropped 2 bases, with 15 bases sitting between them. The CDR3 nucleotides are TGTGCCAGCAGCGGGGTCGGACAAATACAAGAGACCCAGTACTTC. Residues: CASSGVGQIQETQYF. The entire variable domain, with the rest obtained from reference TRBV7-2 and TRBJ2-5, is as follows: GAGVSQSPSNKVTEKGKDVELRCDPISGHTALYWYRQSLGQGLEFLIYFQGNSAPDKSGLPSDRFSAERTGGSVSTLTIQRTQQEDSAVYLCASSGVGQIQETQYFGPGTRLLVL.